Shown below are 13 T cell receptor beta chains from a single sample sequenced in a study of blood T cell repertoires in COVID-19. The protocol was immunoSEQ multiplex PCR, while the TCRdb copy is restricted to in-frame clones and leaves out a portion. The sample has 65,000 to 70,000 clones, around three quarters seen once. The specimen sequenced was peripheral blood. These receptors came from a human donor in a cohort sampled during active COVID-19.

This chain links TRBV10-3 with TRBJ2-5, with TRBD2 matching 8 bases. The CDR3 length is 14 residues. J lost 5 bases, V lost 4 bases, and 6 bases had no gene match. Germline CDR1 ENHRY, CDR2 SYGVKD. The CDR3 region is CAISVGTRWETQYF. The CDR3 region has the DNA TGTGCCATCAGTGTGGGGACTAGGTGGGAGACCCAGTACTTC.

This clone was seen a handful of times. Here the CDR3 DNA reads TGCGCCAGCAGCGACACCGGGACAGGGGGGGTAGGTGGCTACACCTTC. Its protein is CASSDTGTGGVGGYTF. V is TRBV5-1 and J is TRBJ1-2; 11 bases match TRBD1. Germline lookup yields CDR1 SGHRS and CDR2 YFSETQ. Trimming at V came to 4 bases and at J to 7 bases, leaving 12 bases not matched to a gene. This CDR3 has 16 amino acids.

V usage is TRBV11-3 and J usage is TRBJ2-5; possibly TRBD2 for D (6 bases). The CDR3 runs to 16 residues. Per germline, CDR1 SGHNT and CDR2 YENEEA. The V end was cut by 2 bases, the J end by 0 bases, with 13 bases between. CDR3 loop: CASSLNSREHQETQYF. The CDR3 DNA reads TGTGCCAGCAGCTTAAATTCGCGGGAACACCAAGAGACCCAGTACTTC.

V usage is TRBV4-2 and J usage is TRBJ1-3; maybe TRBD1 (5 bases). Trimming shortened V by 1 base and J by 6 bases, and 7 bases separated the two germline ends. The CDR3 is made up of 13 amino acids. CDR1 is LGHNA and CDR2 is YNFKEQ in the germline V gene. CDR3 protein: CASSQVGANTIYF. The CDR3, as DNA: TGTGCCAGCAGCCAAGTTGGGGCAAACACCATATATTTT.

The chain is built from TRBV18 and TRBJ2-5, with 8 bases aligning to TRBD1. The CDR3 extends over 16 amino acids. The germline V gene has CDR1 KGHSH and CDR2 LQKENI. The trim removed 2 bases at V and 5 bases at J, leaving 10 bases unmatched. CDR3 loop: CASSPTQGAGGETQYF. CDR3 DNA sequence: TGTGCCAGCTCACCAACCCAGGGGGCAGGAGGGGAGACCCAGTACTTC. Complete variable domain (other parts from reference TRBV18 and TRBJ2-5): NAGVMQNPRHLVRRRGQEARLRCSPMKGHSHVYWYRQLPEEGLKFMVYLQKENIIDESGMPKERFSAEFPKEGPSILRIQQVVRGDSAAYFCASSPTQGAGGETQYFGPGTRLLVL.

The genes are TRBV4-3 and TRBJ2-1; D call uncertain. V gave up 0 bases and J gave up 7 bases, with 13 bases separating them. The germline CDR1 and CDR2 sequences are LGHNA and YSLEER. The CDR3 contains 15 residues. The CDR3 nucleotides are TGCGCCAGCAGCCAAGATATCCGGGTTAGGAATGAGCAGTTCTTC. Encoded protein: CASSQDIRVRNEQFF.

The chain employs TRBV7-9 and TRBJ1-2, with TRBD1 matching over 7 bases. The germline CDR1 and CDR2 sequences are SEHNR and FQNEAQ (reference sequence). CDR3 length: 11 amino acids. Trimming cost V 4 bases and J 13 bases; bases outside gene matches: 6. CDR3 nucleotides: TGTGCCAGCAGCTCTACAGGGGATACCACCTTC. Amino acids: CASSSTGDTTF.

V usage is TRBV19 and J usage is TRBJ1-4; perhaps TRBD1 as D (5 bases). Trimming removed 7 bases from V and 7 bases from J, with 13 bases in between. There are 13 residues in the CDR3. Germline CDR1 LNHDA, CDR2 SQIVND (reference sequence). Here the CDR3 reads CASIRADGEKLFF. Written as DNA, the CDR3 is TGTGCCAGTATCAGGGCCGATGGTGAAAAACTGTTTTTT.

The genes are TRBV5-1 and TRBJ2-1; TRBD2 matches 15 bases. This CDR3 comprises 13 residues. Germline CDR1 SGHRS, CDR2 YFSETQ. With 4 bases clipped from V and 15 bases from J, the junction kept 5 bases outside the gene matches. CDR3 region: CASSEGTSGGSFF. The CDR3 DNA follows: TGCGCCAGCAGCGAGGGGACTAGCGGGGGGTCGTTCTTC.

The sample holds a few counts of this clone. This rearrangement joins TRBV28 to TRBJ1-2; D not certain. The CDR3 contains 13 residues. V was trimmed by 2 bases and J by 4 bases, leaving 8 bases between them. CDR1 and CDR2 from the germline V gene are MDHEN and SYDVKM. The CDR3 reads CASSLTVFYGYTF. CDR3 bases: TGTGCCAGCAGTTTAACAGTTTTCTATGGCTACACCTTC.

This clone was observed a few times. The chain employs TRBV5-1 and TRBJ1-4, with TRBD1 matching 11 bases. The V segment lost 2 bases and the J segment 5 bases; nucleotides outside the gene matches: 8. CDR1 SGHRS and CDR2 YFSETQ come from the germline V gene. This CDR3 spans 17 amino acids. As DNA, the CDR3 is TGCGCCAGCAGCTTAGGACAGGGGGCCCTAGGAAATGAAAAACTGTTTTTT. It codes for CASSLGQGALGNEKLFF.

V is TRBV28 and J is TRBJ1-5; TRBD1 might be the D (5 bases). This CDR3 region has 14 residues. The ends were cut back, 3 bases at V and 7 bases at J, with 13 bases in the middle. CDR1 and CDR2 from the germline V gene are MDHEN and SYDVKM. The DNA for the CDR3 is TGTGCCAGCAGTTTCGGGGGGATTAAACAGCCCCAGCATTTT. Amino acids: CASSFGGIKQPQHF.

J is TRBJ1-3 and V is TRBV5-1; 7 bases map to TRBD1. The V segment lost 0 bases and the J segment 0 bases; nucleotides outside the gene matches: 9. Germline V gene sequence: CDR1 SGHRS, CDR2 YFSETQ. CDR3 size: 18 residues. CDR3 nucleotides: TGCGCCAGCAGCTTGGTTACAGGGGATCTTCACTCTGGAAACACCATATATTTT. This translates into CASSLVTGDLHSGNTIYF.